This TCR beta chain was documented in a study of cytomegalovirus exposure and HLA in healthy donors. Sequencing used immunoSEQ multiplex PCR; TCRdb keeps in-frame clones, though not all of them. The table shows 55,000 to 80,000 clones, with around 95% occurring only once. A note on this clone: The antigen remains undetermined.

Unmatched junction bases numbered 7, after V lost 0 bases and J lost 5 bases. Germline V gene sequence: CDR1 SGHRS, CDR2 YFSETQ. The CDR3 runs 17 residues. The donors were part of the approximately 130-subject validation cohort, which stood apart from the roughly 670-subject first cohort. Whole-study findings and limits: There were under 200 TCR beta chains listed as cytomegalovirus-associated. In a later analysis, first-cohort TCR clusters were found to tend to co-occur in the 100 to 150 validation repertoires.

Material: PBMCs. The V gene is TRBV5-1, the J gene TRBJ2-1; TRBD2 agrees at 11 bases. This sequence was found in a woman aged 18-29 years in good health and CMV-seropositive. CDR3 residues: CASSLAVLAGADNEQFF. CDR3 nucleotides: TGCGCCAGCAGCTTGGCCGTACTAGCGGGGGCAGACAATGAGCAGTTCTTC. The variable domain in full, completed from reference TRBV5-1 and TRBJ2-1, reads KAGVTQTPRYLIKTRGQQVTLSCSPISGHRSVSWYQQTPGQGLQFLFEYFSETQRNKGNFPGRFSGRQFSNSRSEMNVSTLELGDSALYLCASSLAVLAGADNEQFFGPGTRLTVL.